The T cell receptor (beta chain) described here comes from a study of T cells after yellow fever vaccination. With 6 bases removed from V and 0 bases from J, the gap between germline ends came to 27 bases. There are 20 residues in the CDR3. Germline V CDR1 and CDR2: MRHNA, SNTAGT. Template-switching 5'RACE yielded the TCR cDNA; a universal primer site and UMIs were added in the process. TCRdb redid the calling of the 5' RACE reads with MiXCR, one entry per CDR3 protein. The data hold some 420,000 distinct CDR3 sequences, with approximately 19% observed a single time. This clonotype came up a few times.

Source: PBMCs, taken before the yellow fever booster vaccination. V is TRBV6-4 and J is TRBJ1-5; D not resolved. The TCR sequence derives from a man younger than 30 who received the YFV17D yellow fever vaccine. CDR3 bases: TGTGCCAGCAGCGAGCCCGCCGGCACGGTACACCTATATAGCAATCAGCCCCAGCATTTT. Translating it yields CASSEPAGTVHLYSNQPQHF.